Presented here are 14 T cell receptor beta chains from one specimen sequenced in a study of cytomegalovirus exposure and HLA in healthy donors. 60 Vbeta and 13 Jbeta primers were used in PCR. The method was immunoSEQ multiplex PCR; TCRdb's version includes in-frame clones alone and lacks a portion of them. There are around 160,000 clones in the sample; approximately 78% occur only once, and roughly 3.1% lies in the top ten. Sequencing was done on a sample of PBMCs. Receptor source: a middle-aged man in good health and CMV-seropositive.

This clone came up once. The V call is TRBV6-5, the J call TRBJ2-3, with 13 positions matching TRBD2. The trim removed 0 bases at V and 4 bases at J, leaving 1 base unmatched. The CDR3 runs to 16 residues. Per the germline V gene, CDR1 is MNHEY and CDR2 is SVGAGI. DNA for the CDR3: TGTGCCAGCAGTTACTCGGGACTAGCGGGATCAGATACGCAGTATTTT. This encodes CASSYSGLAGSDTQYF.

V usage is TRBV5-4 and J usage is TRBJ2-5; D is perhaps TRBD2 (6 bases). Looked up from germline, CDR1 is SGHNT and CDR2 is YYREEE (reference sequence). There are 16 residues in the CDR3. The ends were cut back, 4 bases at V and 2 bases at J, with 18 bases in the middle. The CDR3 DNA reads TGTGCCAGCAGCCAGCCTCGGGGAGGACTGCAAGAGACCCAGTACTTC. It codes for CASSQPRGGLQETQYF.

The rearrangement joins TRBV5-5 to TRBJ1-2; unclear D gene. Germline V gene data show CDR1 as SGHKS and CDR2 as YYEKEE (reference sequence). Deletions cut 0 bases from V and 2 bases from J, with 11 bases between. CDR3 size: 15 residues. The DNA of the CDR3 is TGTGCCAGCAGCTTGGGGGCCCAGACGAACTATGGCTACACCTTC. Translating gives CASSLGAQTNYGYTF.

This sequence joins TRBV30 and TRBJ2-1; a weak D match, TRBD2 (5 bases). Germline V lookup: CDR1 GTSNPN, CDR2 SVGIG (reference sequence). CDR3 length: 18 amino acids. Trimming pared 2 bases from V and 2 bases from J, leaving 22 bases between. The CDR3 DNA is TGTGCCTGGAGTCCTCGAGGAGCTGTGATGCGGGCCTACAATGAGCAGTTCTTC. This codes for CAWSPRGAVMRAYNEQFF.

V gene TRBV14 combines with J gene TRBJ2-7; 8 bases match TRBD1. The junction had 3 bases not matched to a gene; V was cut back by 4 bases and J by 1 base. CDR1 and CDR2 (germline): SGHDN, FVKESK. The CDR3 covers 14 residues. The CDR3 reads CASSPDRGSYEQYF. The DNA of the CDR3 is TGTGCCAGCAGCCCCGACAGGGGTTCCTACGAGCAGTACTTC.

The chain recombines TRBV5-1 with TRBJ2-7, with 8 positions matching TRBD2. The CDR3 has 14 residues. Germline V gives CDR1 SGHRS, CDR2 YFSETQ. Germline trimming cut 4 bases from V and 6 bases from J; bases unmatched to any gene: 9. DNA for the CDR3: TGCGCCAGCAGCCCCCGGGGGGGATCGGGCGAGCAGTACTTC. Encoded protein: CASSPRGGSGEQYF.

This clone appeared a few times. The rearrangement uses TRBV4-1 and TRBJ1-3; 10 bases fit TRBD1. The ends lost 0 bases at V and 3 bases at J; junction bases unmatched: 2. Germline values: CDR1 MGHRA, CDR2 YSYEKL. CDR3 length: 16 residues. CDR3 residues: CASSQDDRGLGNTIYF. The CDR3 region has the DNA TGCGCCAGCAGCCAAGACGACAGGGGGCTTGGAAACACCATATATTTT.

The gene calls are TRBV5-1 and TRBJ2-1; the D gene is possibly TRBD2 (6 bases). The V and J ends lost 1 base and 9 bases respectively, with 20 bases between them. CDR1 and CDR2 from the germline V gene are SGHRS and YFSETQ. This CDR3 comprises 16 residues. CDR3 residues: CASSLLDGSLTGEQFF. Written as DNA, the CDR3 is TGCGCCAGCAGCTTGTTAGACGGGAGTCTAACGGGTGAGCAGTTCTTC.

The chain has TRBV11-3 and TRBJ2-1; D may be TRBD1 (6 bases). The CDR3 consists of 15 residues. Deletions cut 1 base from V and 10 bases from J, with 17 bases between. Germline CDR1 reads SGHNT; CDR2 reads YENEEA. CDR3 nucleotides: TGTGCCAGCAGCTTAGGAGGGGAAGGGACACGCGAGCAGTTCTTC. This gives the protein CASSLGGEGTREQFF. The variable domain in full, completed from reference TRBV11-3 and TRBJ2-1, reads EAGVVQSPRYKIIEKKQPVAFWCNPISGHNTLYWYLQNLGQGPELLIRYENEEAVDDSQLPKDRFSAERLKGVDSTLKIQPAELGDSAVYLCASSLGGEGTREQFFGPGTRLTVL.

In its sample, this clone was seen once. The J gene is TRBJ1-5, the V gene TRBV6-1, with D tentatively TRBD1 (5 bases). The CDR3 runs 14 residues. V lost 1 base to trimming and J lost 4 bases, with 8 bases between them. Germline CDR1 is MNHNS and CDR2 is SASEGT. The CDR3 nucleotides read TGTGCCAGCAGTGAAGGCAGGGAAAATCAGCCCCAGCATTTT. Its translation is CASSEGRENQPQHF.

This chain joins TRBV28 and TRBJ1-2; D gene ambiguous. The CDR3 totals 12 residues. V was shortened by 6 bases and J by 8 bases, with 13 bases between the two germline ends. CDR1 is MDHEN, CDR2 SYDVKM, per germline. CDR3 in DNA: TGTGCCAGCAGGCGACAACCGGGGGGCTACACCTTC. This codes for CASRRQPGGYTF.

This chain uses TRBV5-5 with TRBJ1-2, with 7 bases fitting TRBD1. The germline gives CDR1 SGHKS, CDR2 YYEKEE (reference sequence). V shed 0 bases, J shed 1 base, and the junction held 9 bases outside the gene matches. This CDR3 contains 17 residues. As DNA, the CDR3 is TGTGCCAGCAGCTTGGGGCGACAGGGTTTGCTTAACTATGGCTACACCTTC. Protein sequence: CASSLGRQGLLNYGYTF.

This clone was found once. This CDR3 is CATTPGRGLAGNTGELFF. CDR3 DNA sequence: TGTGCCACCACCCCGGGACGGGGACTAGCGGGCAACACCGGGGAGCTGTTTTTT. This chain uses TRBV15 with TRBJ2-2; 12 bases map to TRBD2. Germline CDR1 reads LNHNV; CDR2 reads YYDKDF (reference sequence). This CDR3 is 18 amino acids long. The trim removed 7 bases at V and 2 bases at J, leaving 11 bases unmatched.

On this clone itself: Its ends do not fully match the called genes, so a read error is possible. CDR3 region: CATSYGTDYGYTF. In nucleotides, the CDR3 is TGTGCCACCAGTTATGGGACAGACTATGGCTACACCTTC. The chain uses TRBV6-5 and TRBJ1-2, with TRBD1 identical over 7 bases. CDR1 MNHEY and CDR2 SVGAGI come from the germline V gene. This CDR3 has 13 residues.